This TCR beta chain is from a study of blood T cell repertoires in COVID-19 (dated by TCRdb to the early 2020s). At the level of the whole study: Samples covering the acute and convalescent phases of COVID-19 were provided by collaborators in the United States, Italy and Spain. The material from the prospective study consisted of cDNA or gDNA derived from T cells, B-cell-depleted T cells, or PBMCs. Subjects who had been exposed to COVID-19, were actively infected with it, or had recovered from it provided the deeply sampled blood TCRbeta repertoires that made up the dataset. A freely available public database, intended as a resource for researchers studying the immune response to SARS-CoV-2, is where the repertoires were released. Samples came from the ongoing ImmuneRACE study (first 160 participants) plus 1,254 subjects from 6 global collaborators. Nearly every sample came with metadata listing a de-identified subject ID, COVID-19 status, age in years and sex. Where available, HLA class I and class II types were obtained from metadata supplied by the sample provider rather than from assay-based typing. Beyond this particular receptor, the publication reports: Clinical and demographic metadata were provided uncurated, with the amount varying by source and participant.

TCRbeta CDR3 regions were amplified from genomic DNA by means of the immunoSEQ Assay, a bias-controlled multiplex PCR. The original methods were these. The number of nucleated cells in each sample was estimated from the amplification of reference gene primers within the assay. Sequence reads were collapsed and filtered to measure the absolute abundance of every unique TCRbeta CDR3 rearrangement. Productive Simpson clonality was computed per sample as the square root of Simpson's diversity index over productive rearrangements. As stored in TCRdb, this immuneACCESS dataset retains in-frame rearrangements with V and J assigned. A fraction of the clones does not appear; measured against another copy, unresolved V genes explain less than half of the discrepancy, and the remainder lacks a known reason. V, J and clone size are those of that table, while D and trimming were read from the DNA. This sample holds about 83,000 clones; 87% were observed only once. The ten largest clones add up to around 3% of the sample.

About this clone: Which antigen it targets is not known. Per-nucleotide qualities are absent, and no much larger clonotype sits a single base away.

Whole blood was collected in K2EDTA tubes by collaborating institutions according to the institutions' own protocols. For TCRbeta analysis, collaborators shipped samples as frozen whole blood, isolated PBMCs, or DNA extracted from either of those sample types. CDR1 LNHDA and CDR2 SQIVND are derived from the germline V gene (reference sequence). The junction shows trimming of 5 bases on V and 7 bases on J, and the gene matches do not reach 6 bases of it. The cysteine opens and the phenylalanine closes a CDR3 of 14 amino acids. This entry keeps only the CDR3 DNA: 42 bases, framed from base 1. The specimen was peripheral blood. The sequence was collected from a woman in her forties or fifties with active or convalescent COVID-19. The chain was built from TRBV19 and TRBJ1-4; TRBD1 aligns with 8 central bases. The CDR3 corresponds to CASSLQTGVEKLFF. The nucleotides are TGTGCCAGTAGTCTCCAGACAGGGGTTGAAAAACTGTTTTTT. Outside the CDR3, residues come from the reference TRBV19 and TRBJ1-4 proteins, so the full variable domain is: DGGITQSPKYLFRKEGQNVTLSCEQNLNHDAMYWYRQDPGQGLRLIYYSQIVNDFQKGDIAEGYSVSREKKESFPLTVTSAQKNPTAFYLCASSLQTGVEKLFFGSGTQLSVL.